The T cell receptor beta chain under discussion was sequenced for a study of Graves' ophthalmopathy and Graves' hyperthyroidism (dated by TCRdb to 2016 to 2019). For context, the study as a whole: Peripheral blood was collected at initial diagnosis, prior to any treatment. To tell Graves' ophthalmopathy apart from Graves' hyperthyroidism, and to predict which patients would progress to ophthalmopathy, the study relied on TCR beta repertoire signatures. In total, 120 to 150 blood samples were TCR-sequenced: some 43 ophthalmopathy, some 75 hyperthyroidism and roughly 17 hyperthyroidism-to-ophthalmopathy patients. To explore V-J signatures that separate ophthalmopathy from hyperthyroidism, a discovery set of about a hundred patients was enrolled, consisting of about 43 with ophthalmopathy and roughly 57 with stable hyperthyroidism. For independent validation, a separate cohort was made up of around 18 hyperthyroidism patients plus 17 patients who later progressed from hyperthyroidism to ophthalmopathy. In roughly 6 hyperthyroidism patients, the T-cell repertoires found in thyroid tissue were compared with those found in blood. Once sampling was done, hyperthyroidism patients were given methimazole at a starting dose of 30 mg daily, while ophthalmopathy patients were given high-dose intravenous methylprednisolone. The 85 to 100 discovery patients were randomly split 7:3 into training and test sets. On the study overall, not on this receptor specifically: In cross-validation, the 13-signature model distinguished ophthalmopathy from stable hyperthyroidism with about 90% sensitivity and around 81% specificity, and in the test set the corresponding values were roughly 80% and 76%. Most expanded thyroid clonotypes with a frequency above 0.001 also appeared in blood, which suggests that blood repertoires may reflect the immune response in the thyroid. In validation, the model predicted ophthalmopathy progression with 70.59% sensitivity and about 77% specificity; roughly 11 predicted patients were CT-confirmed with GO in a median of around 6.5 months. Sample size was not statistically predetermined, and group allocation was not concealed from the investigators.

In its sample, this clonotype was seen many times. Its antigen specificity is not known. No base-level quality is on record; no much larger clone is a single base apart. Including cysteine and phenylalanine, the CDR3 has 12 amino acids. This entry keeps only the CDR3 DNA: 36 bases, framed from base 1. V and J lose 3 bases and 2 bases, and a span of 4 bases separates them. Hyperthyroidism was considered stable if no progression to ophthalmopathy occurred within 18 months of follow-up. The hyperthyroidism patients were 18 to 65 years old and newly diagnosed, with a disease duration of less than 2 months. Anyone with other autoimmune diseases, uncontrolled infections, pregnancy or lactation was excluded from the study. Clinical symptoms, serum thyroxine, TRAb, thyroid ultrasound and orbital computed tomography formed the basis of the diagnosis. Ficoll-Paque density gradient centrifugation was used to isolate PBMCs from 9.5 to 10 ml of fresh peripheral blood. Total RNA was extracted using Trizol reagent, and RNA quality was checked on an Agilent 2100 Bioanalyzer.

For repertoire sequencing, the TCR beta CDR3 regions were amplified from RNA transcripts. The first round was an RT-PCR using HTBI primers with the Qiagen OneStep RT-PCR kit, and this first round was followed by a second-round multiplex PCR, then size selection and purification. Sequencing of the libraries was carried out on an Illumina HiSeq2000 in paired-end mode with 100 bp reads. In the authors' own workflow: SOAPnuke was used for read processing, and reads with adapters, uncalled bases, a mean Phred below 15, or no exact constant-primer or identifier match were discarded. COPE v1.2.5 was used to merge the high-quality paired reads. Each unique nucleotide sequence was defined as a clonotype, and clonotypes were aligned to IMGT TRB V, D and J references with MiTCR v1.1. Analysis was restricted to V-J combinations with a frequency above 0.0001, which covered about 99% of repertoires. For each V-J combination, a TCR clonal expansion and chaos score was defined as F50 clonal expansion divided by the chaos observed in the TCRdist matrix. Features were reduced by Welch's t-statistics and random forest to 10 to 15 V-J combinations, which fed a naive Bayes classifier. The similarity between thyroid and blood repertoires was quantified using the Morisita-Horn index. TCRdb reran the public reads through fastp at Q25 and MiXCR, keeping productive beta chains. CDR3 protein duplicates are merged, each entry listing the most common genes and DNA. The authors' filters were not applied to this entry. The sample records some 380,000 distinct CDR3 sequences, approximately 15% of which are singletons. 5.5% to 7% of the sample is taken by the ten largest.

The TCR originated in a woman younger than 30 with stable Graves' hyperthyroidism. Donor details come from another sample of the same person, matched by shared clones. The sequenced sample was peripheral blood. This chain joins TRBV12-3 or TRBV12-4 to TRBJ1-1; the D gene cannot be resolved reliably. The CDR3 is CASSFKNTEAFF. The DNA sequence reads TGTGCCAGCAGTTTCAAAAACACTGAAGCTTTCTTT.